These 29 T cell receptor beta chains originate from one sample sequenced in a study of OX40 agonist ivuxolimab in advanced cancers. Here immunoSEQ multiplex PCR was the method, and the copy in TCRdb shows in-frame clones only, minus some. The sample includes more than 50,000 clones, approximately 86% seen only once; the top ten take about 0.95%. The specimen comprised CD4+ or CD8+ T cells sorted from blood, sampled in a trial of the OX40 agonist ivuxolimab. The source is an adult with an advanced solid tumor such as melanoma, head and neck, liver or kidney cancer.

V gene TRBV30 combines with J gene TRBJ1-4; D is uncertain. Trimming removed 3 bases from V and 6 bases from J, with 14 bases in between. This CDR3 has 14 amino acids. CDR1 and CDR2 from the germline V gene are GTSNPN and SVGIG (reference sequence). The CDR3 loop reads CAWRLSGGDEKLFF. The CDR3, as DNA: TGTGCCTGGAGGCTCTCTGGCGGGGATGAAAAACTGTTTTTT.

The V and J genes are TRBV4-2 and TRBJ2-7, with 10 bases fitting TRBD2. The length of the CDR3 is 16 residues. V was clipped by 0 bases and J by 3 bases; unmatched bases: 5. Per the germline V gene, CDR1 is LGHNA and CDR2 is YNFKEQ. The CDR3 spells CASSQESGTSDYEQYF. DNA for the CDR3: TGTGCCAGCAGCCAAGAAAGCGGGACTAGCGACTACGAGCAGTACTTC.

This sequence joins TRBV2 and TRBJ2-7, with a possible D match to TRBD2 (6 bases). CDR3 length equals 16 residues. V gave up 1 base and J gave up 2 bases, with 15 bases separating them. Germline V lookup: CDR1 SNHLY, CDR2 FYNNEI. CDR3 loop: CASSEDRVAATYEQYF. The CDR3 region has the DNA TGTGCCAGCAGTGAAGATCGGGTAGCGGCTACCTACGAGCAGTACTTC.

V gene TRBV29-1 combines with J gene TRBJ1-4; TRBD1 matches at 7 bases. The germline gives CDR1 SQVTM, CDR2 ANQGSEA. This CDR3 has 12 residues. V trimming: 6 bases; J trimming: 5 bases; junction bases outside the gene matches: 3. CDR3 nucleotides: TGCAGCGTGGGACAGTCAAATGAAAAACTGTTTTTT. It specifies CSVGQSNEKLFF. Supplemented by reference TRBV29-1 and TRBJ1-4, the full variable domain reads SAVISQKPSRDICQRGTSLTIQCQVDSQVTMMFWYRQQPGQSLTLIATANQGSEATYESGFVIDKFPISRPNLTFSTLTVSNMSPEDSSIYLCSVGQSNEKLFFGSGTQLSVL.

This rearrangement joins TRBV2 to TRBJ2-1; D perhaps matches TRBD1 (6 bases). This CDR3 is 17 amino acids long. The V gene's germline CDR1 is SNHLY and CDR2 FYNNEI. Deletions cut 3 bases from V and 0 bases from J, with 15 bases between. DNA of the CDR3: TGTGCCAGCAGTGATCGAGTCGGGACAAGCTCCTACAATGAGCAGTTCTTC. It is translated as CASSDRVGTSSYNEQFF.

This clone was observed once. The rearrangement links TRBV30 to TRBJ2-1; the D is unclear. Germline loops: CDR1 GTSNPN, CDR2 SVGIG (reference sequence). Deletions cut 3 bases from V and 3 bases from J, with 6 bases between. The CDR3 covers 12 residues. CDR3 bases: TGTGCCTGGAGGGACGACTACAATGAGCAGTTCTTC. Translated: CAWRDDYNEQFF.

The chain combines TRBV7-9 with TRBJ2-7, with 10 bases fitting TRBD1. V lost 5 bases to trimming and J lost 4 bases; unmatched junction nucleotides: 2. The CDR3 contains 13 residues. CDR1 is SEHNR, CDR2 FQNEAQ, per germline (reference sequence). The CDR3 sequence: CASSGTGAYEQYF. CDR3 bases: TGTGCCAGCAGCGGGACAGGGGCGTACGAGCAGTACTTC.

This chain joins TRBV5-4 and TRBJ1-4, with D perhaps matching TRBD1 (5 bases). V dropped 4 bases and J dropped 7 bases, with 32 bases sitting between them. This CDR3 is 20 amino acids long. Germline CDR1 reads SGHNT; CDR2 reads YYREEE (reference sequence). Here the CDR3 DNA reads TGTGCCAGCAGCCGAGGACACGGTGGGACTCTCGATTTTATAAGTGAAAAACTGTTTTTT. Translation gives CASSRGHGGTLDFISEKLFF.

This chain links TRBV6-6 with TRBJ1-6, with D maybe TRBD1 (6 bases). This CDR3 has 12 residues. Germline CDR1 reads MNHNY; CDR2 reads SVGAGI (reference sequence). With 7 bases removed from V and 8 bases from J, the gap between germline ends came to 9 bases. DNA of the CDR3: TGTGCCAGCACGGGACAAGATTCACCCCTCCACTTT. Amino acid sequence: CASTGQDSPLHF.

This clone was seen just once. CDR3 in DNA: TGTGCCAGCAGACCATTAGCGGATTACTACGAGCAGTACTTC. Amino acids: CASRPLADYYEQYF. This chain connects TRBV6-5 to TRBJ2-7, with a tentative D call TRBD2 (6 bases). V lost 6 bases, J lost 3 bases, and 15 bases lay in between. CDR1 is MNHEY and CDR2 is SVGAGI in the germline V gene. CDR3 size: 14 residues.

The chain couples TRBV30 to TRBJ2-7; no definite D call. Germline V gene lookup returns CDR1 GTSNPN and CDR2 SVGIG (reference sequence). Trimming shortened V by 2 bases and J by 4 bases, and 6 bases separated the two germline ends. The CDR3 contains 11 residues. Here the CDR3 reads CAWSPVYEQYF. CDR3 bases: TGTGCCTGGAGTCCCGTTTACGAGCAGTACTTC.

The sample holds one count of this clone. The genes are TRBV11-2 and TRBJ1-1; maybe TRBD1 (6 bases). Looked up from germline, CDR1 is SGHAT and CDR2 is FQNNGV. With 5 bases removed from V and 1 base from J, the gap between germline ends came to 11 bases. The CDR3 covers 14 residues. In DNA, the CDR3 is TGTGCCAGCAGCCTCACGGACAGGAACACTGAAGCTTTCTTT. This codes for CASSLTDRNTEAFF.

J is TRBJ2-2 and V is TRBV5-1; D gene uncertain. The germline V gene encodes CDR1 SGHRS and CDR2 YFSETQ. Trimming took off 1 base at V and 5 bases at J, with 9 bases between the two ends. The CDR3 has 14 residues. The CDR3 DNA reads TGCGCCAGCAGCTTGTTGGGGTTGACCGGGGAGCTGTTTTTT. It translates to CASSLLGLTGELFF.

This chain links TRBV6-1 with TRBJ1-2; D possibly corresponds to TRBD1 (5 bases). CDR1 and CDR2 (germline): MNHNS, SASEGT. The CDR3 covers 12 residues. The V end lost 6 bases, the J end lost 4 bases, and 9 bases lay between the germline ends. The chain's CDR3 is CASSAGTYGYTF. The CDR3 region has the DNA TGTGCCAGCAGCGCCGGGACCTATGGCTACACCTTC.

The sample holds a few counts of this clone. The chain has TRBV30 and TRBJ1-2, with TRBD1 matching 7 bases. The junction had 6 bases not matched to a gene; V was cut back by 1 base and J by 4 bases. The CDR3 has 14 amino acids. The germline V gene encodes CDR1 GTSNPN and CDR2 SVGIG (reference sequence). The CDR3 region has the DNA TGTGCCTGGAGTGGGAGGGGGCTCGGCTATGGCTACACCTTC. Translation gives CAWSGRGLGYGYTF.

This CDR3 reads CASSRYRGTGELFF. CDR3 nucleotide sequence: TGTGCCAGCAGTAGATACAGGGGCACCGGGGAGCTGTTTTTT. The chain is built from TRBV28 and TRBJ2-2; TRBD1 matches at 7 bases. Per germline, CDR1 MDHEN and CDR2 SYDVKM. This CDR3 is 14 amino acids long. With 5 bases clipped from V and 4 bases from J, the junction kept 4 bases outside the gene matches. Drawing the rest from reference TRBV28 and TRBJ2-2, the complete variable domain is DVKVTQSSRYLVKRTGEKVFLECVQDMDHENMFWYRQDPGLGLRLIYFSYDVKMKEKGDIPEGYSVSREKKERFSLILESASTNQTSMYLCASSRYRGTGELFFGEGSRLTVL.

This sequence joins TRBV27 and TRBJ1-2; weak D call: TRBD1 (5 bases). Germline CDR1 reads MNHEY; CDR2 reads SMNVEV (reference sequence). This CDR3 has 14 amino acids. V was shortened by 6 bases and J by 8 bases, with 19 bases between the two germline ends. CDR3 region: CASRARSRASGYTF. In DNA form, the CDR3 reads TGTGCCAGCAGGGCTAGGAGCAGGGCCAGCGGCTACACCTTC.

The chain uses TRBV10-1 and TRBJ1-3; a weak D match, TRBD1 (6 bases). V was pared by 6 bases and J by 0 bases, with 12 bases between. This CDR3 has 15 residues. CDR1 is WNHNN, CDR2 SYGVQD, per germline (reference sequence). The CDR3 region is CASSLGQRSGNTIYF. CDR3 nucleotides: TGCGCCAGCAGCCTCGGACAGCGCTCTGGAAACACCATATATTTT.

The V gene is TRBV7-2, the J gene TRBJ1-2; D unresolved. V was trimmed by 5 bases and J by 2 bases, leaving 12 bases between them. This CDR3 contains 14 residues. The V gene's germline CDR1 is SGHTA and CDR2 FQGNSA. The CDR3 nucleotides read TGTGCCAGCAGCCAGCCCCTGTTAAACTATGGCTACACCTTC. It codes for CASSQPLLNYGYTF.

V is TRBV28 and J is TRBJ2-3; 9 bases map to TRBD2. Germline trimming cut 6 bases from V and 5 bases from J; bases unmatched to any gene: 12. Germline CDR1 is MDHEN and CDR2 is SYDVKM. The CDR3 is made up of 16 amino acids. This CDR3 is CASRERAGGYGDTQYF. The CDR3 DNA sequence: TGTGCCAGCAGAGAGAGAGCGGGAGGTTATGGAGATACGCAGTATTTT.

The V and J genes are TRBV5-1 and TRBJ2-5, with 7 bases identical to TRBD2. Per the germline V gene, CDR1 is SGHRS and CDR2 is YFSETQ. Unmatched junction bases numbered 11, after V lost 4 bases and J lost 2 bases. The CDR3 contains 16 residues. CDR3 nucleotides: TGCGCCAGCAGCCTCGGGATAGCGGGTGGTCAAGAGACCCAGTACTTC. It translates to CASSLGIAGGQETQYF.

This chain connects TRBV7-8 to TRBJ1-4, with D uncertain. The CDR3 sequence is 16 residues long. Trimming cost V 6 bases and J 0 bases, with 14 bases left between them. Per the germline V gene, CDR1 is SGHVS and CDR2 is FQNEAQ. CDR3 DNA sequence: TGTGCCAGCAGGGAGACGGAAATTGCAACTAATGAAAAACTGTTTTTT. Its protein product is CASRETEIATNEKLFF. The full variable domain, completed using reference TRBV7-8 and TRBJ1-4, is GAGVSQSPRYKVAKRGQDVALRCDPISGHVSLFWYQQALGQGPEFLTYFQNEAQLDKSGLPSDRFFAERPEGSVSTLKIQRTQQEDSAVYLCASRETEIATNEKLFFGSGTQLSVL.

This chain uses TRBV6-1 with TRBJ2-6; possibly TRBD2 for D (5 bases). Deletions cut 11 bases from V and 1 base from J, with 15 bases between. CDR1 is MNHNS, CDR2 SASEGT, per germline. The CDR3 totals 15 residues. CDR3 loop: CAVRPGESGANVLTF. The CDR3 DNA is TGTGCCGTAAGACCCGGGGAGTCTGGGGCCAACGTCCTGACTTTC.

The chain employs TRBV18 and TRBJ2-2; TRBD1 matches 7 bases. V was pared by 2 bases and J by 6 bases, with 3 bases of the junction left unmatched. The CDR3 extends over 14 amino acids. Germline CDR1 is KGHSH and CDR2 is LQKENI. The CDR3 sequence: CASSPLTGPGELFF. The CDR3 region has the DNA TGTGCCAGCTCACCATTGACAGGGCCCGGGGAGCTGTTTTTT.

The chain carries TRBV7-2 and TRBJ2-3; the D gene is possibly TRBD1 (5 bases). Trimming pared 3 bases from V and 4 bases from J, leaving 8 bases between. The CDR3 is 13 amino acids. CDR1 and CDR2 from the germline V gene are SGHTA and FQGNSA. The CDR3 region is CASSLQGADTQYF. DNA of the CDR3: TGTGCCAGCAGCTTGCAGGGTGCAGATACGCAGTATTTT.

The chain carries TRBV6-1 and TRBJ2-3; 9 nucleotides line up with TRBD2. V shed 5 bases and J 11 bases; nucleotides not matched to a gene: 14. The germline V gene encodes CDR1 MNHNS and CDR2 SASEGT. The CDR3 spans 15 residues. The CDR3 loop is CASSPERLAGIGQYF. The CDR3 DNA reads as TGTGCCAGCAGTCCCGAGCGGCTAGCGGGAATCGGGCAGTATTTT.

V gene TRBV29-1 combines with J gene TRBJ1-1; 7 bases agree with TRBD1. Germline V lookup: CDR1 SQVTM, CDR2 ANQGSEA. The CDR3 is made up of 12 amino acids. The V segment lost 8 bases and the J segment 1 base; nucleotides outside the gene matches: 4. Here the CDR3 DNA reads TGCAGCACAAGACAGGGGAACACTGAAGCTTTCTTT. Amino acid sequence: CSTRQGNTEAFF.

The gene calls are TRBV10-2 and TRBJ1-5; D remains ambiguous. Trimming took 4 bases from V and 1 from J, leaving 5 bases between them. The CDR3 runs to 13 residues. Germline V gene data show CDR1 as WSHSY and CDR2 as SAAADI. This chain's CDR3 is CASSANSNQPQHF. CDR3 DNA sequence: TGCGCCAGCAGTGCTAACAGCAATCAGCCCCAGCATTTT.

The chain has TRBV28 and TRBJ1-1, with 8 bases aligning to TRBD1. This CDR3 has 14 residues. CDR1 MDHEN and CDR2 SYDVKM come from the germline V gene. V was clipped by 6 bases and J by 1 base; unmatched bases: 4. The CDR3 loop is CASRDREGNTEAFF. The CDR3 bases are TGTGCCAGCAGGGACAGGGAGGGGAACACTGAAGCTTTCTTT.